This T cell receptor beta chain was documented in a study of blood T cell repertoires in COVID-19. The wider study: Acute and convalescent COVID-19 samples came from the United States, Italy and Spain. From T cells, B-cell-depleted T cells, or PBMCs came the material, which was cDNA or gDNA.

Original analysis: The assay estimated nucleated cells by amplifying reference gene primers. Clones were sequenced by immunoSEQ multiplex PCR, and TCRdb holds only the in-frame ones, with some missing. V and J calls and clone size are given by that table; D and trimming were obtained from the DNA. The sample contains over 100,000 clones, around nine tenths of which appear only once. In its sample, this clone was seen once. The junction had 19 bases not matched to a gene; V was cut back by 6 bases and J by 4 bases. The CDR3 has 18 amino acids. Germline loops: CDR1 SGHRS, CDR2 YFSETQ. The Seattle site enrolled patients during active infection and followed them longitudinally.

The rearrangement uses TRBV5-1 and TRBJ2-5; 9 bases agree with TRBD1. The clonotype originates from a woman in her 70s with COVID-19, enrolled during active disease. The sample comprised peripheral blood. The CDR3 sequence: CASNDLRTGDGRSETQYF. CDR3 sequence (DNA): TGCGCCAGCAACGACCTTAGGACAGGGGATGGGAGATCAGAGACCCAGTACTTC. Complete variable domain (other parts from reference TRBV5-1 and TRBJ2-5): KAGVTQTPRYLIKTRGQQVTLSCSPISGHRSVSWYQQTPGQGLQFLFEYFSETQRNKGNFPGRFSGRQFSNSRSEMNVSTLELGDSALYLCASNDLRTGDGRSETQYFGPGTRLLVL.